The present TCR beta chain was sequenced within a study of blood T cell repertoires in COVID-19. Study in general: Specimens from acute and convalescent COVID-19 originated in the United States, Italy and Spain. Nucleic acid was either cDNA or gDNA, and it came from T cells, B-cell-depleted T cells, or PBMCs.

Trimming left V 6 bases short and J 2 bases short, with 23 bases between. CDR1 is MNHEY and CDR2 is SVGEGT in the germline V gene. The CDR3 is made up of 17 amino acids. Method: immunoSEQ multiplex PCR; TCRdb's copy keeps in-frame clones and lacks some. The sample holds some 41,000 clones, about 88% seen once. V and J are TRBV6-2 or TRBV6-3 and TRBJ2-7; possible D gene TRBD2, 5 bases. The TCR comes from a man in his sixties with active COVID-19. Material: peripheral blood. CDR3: CASSHQSDWVGPYEQYF. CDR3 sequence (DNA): TGTGCCAGCAGCCACCAATCGGACTGGGTTGGGCCCTACGAGCAGTACTTC.